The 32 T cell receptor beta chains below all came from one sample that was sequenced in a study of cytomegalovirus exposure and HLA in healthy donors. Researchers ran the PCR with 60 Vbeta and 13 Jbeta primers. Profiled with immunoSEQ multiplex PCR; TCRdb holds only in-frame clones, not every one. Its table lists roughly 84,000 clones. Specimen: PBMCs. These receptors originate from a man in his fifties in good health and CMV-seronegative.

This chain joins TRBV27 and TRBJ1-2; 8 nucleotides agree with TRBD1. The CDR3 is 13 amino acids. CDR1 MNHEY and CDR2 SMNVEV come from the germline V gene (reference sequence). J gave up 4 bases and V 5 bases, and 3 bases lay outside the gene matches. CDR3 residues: CASSAGQGYGYTF. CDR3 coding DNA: TGTGCCAGCAGTGCCGGACAGGGCTATGGCTACACCTTC.

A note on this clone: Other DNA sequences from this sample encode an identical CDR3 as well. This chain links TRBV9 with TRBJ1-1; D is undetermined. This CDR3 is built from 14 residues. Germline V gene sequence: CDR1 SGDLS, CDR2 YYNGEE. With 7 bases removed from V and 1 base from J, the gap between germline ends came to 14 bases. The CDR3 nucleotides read TGTGCCAGCGGTCGGGAGGGCGCGAACACTGAAGCTTTCTTT. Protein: CASGREGANTEAFF.

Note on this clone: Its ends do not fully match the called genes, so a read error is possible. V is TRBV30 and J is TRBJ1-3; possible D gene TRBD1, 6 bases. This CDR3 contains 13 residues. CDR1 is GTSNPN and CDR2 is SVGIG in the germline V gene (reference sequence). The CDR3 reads CAWTQGSGNTTYF. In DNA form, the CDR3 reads TGTGCCTGGACACAGGGATCTGGAAACACCACATATTTT.

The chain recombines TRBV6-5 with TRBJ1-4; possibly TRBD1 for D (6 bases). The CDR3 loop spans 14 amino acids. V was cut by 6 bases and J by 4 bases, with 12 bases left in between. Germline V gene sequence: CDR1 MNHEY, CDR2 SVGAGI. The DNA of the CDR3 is TGTGCCAGCAGCCAGACAGGTTTTAATGAAAAACTGTTTTTT. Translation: CASSQTGFNEKLFF.

The chain's CDR3 is CASSYGQGHSYGYTF. CDR3 coding DNA: TGTGCCAGCAGCTACGGACAGGGGCACTCATATGGCTACACCTTC. This chain joins TRBV7-9 and TRBJ1-2, with 9 bases aligning to TRBD1. Germline V CDR1 and CDR2: SEHNR, FQNEAQ (reference sequence). J was trimmed by 5 bases and V by 4 bases; bases with no gene match: 8. This CDR3 spans 15 amino acids.

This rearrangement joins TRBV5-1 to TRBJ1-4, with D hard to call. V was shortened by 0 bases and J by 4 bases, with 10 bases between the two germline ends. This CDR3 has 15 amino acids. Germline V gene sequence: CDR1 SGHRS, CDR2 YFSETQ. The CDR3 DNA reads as TGCGCCAGCAGCTTGGGAAACAGCCTTAATGAAAAACTGTTTTTT. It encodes CASSLGNSLNEKLFF.

DNA of the CDR3: TGTGCCAGCAGCCCCCTCCCCCCTCTAGAAAGCTCCTACAATGAGCAGTTCTTC. It translates to CASSPLPPLESSYNEQFF. This chain joins TRBV9 and TRBJ2-1, with D uncertain. V was shortened by 4 bases and J by 0 bases, with 20 bases between the two germline ends. CDR1 SGDLS and CDR2 YYNGEE come from the germline V gene. The CDR3 has 18 amino acids.

The CDR3 coding sequence is TGTGCCAGCAGTTACGGAGTGGGGGGAGCTTTCTTT. Protein: CASSYGVGGAFF. This chain connects TRBV6-6 to TRBJ1-1, with D possibly being TRBD1 (5 bases). Germline CDR1 reads MNHNY; CDR2 reads SVGAGI (reference sequence). V was trimmed by 2 bases and J by 10 bases, leaving 11 bases between them. The CDR3 is 12 amino acids.

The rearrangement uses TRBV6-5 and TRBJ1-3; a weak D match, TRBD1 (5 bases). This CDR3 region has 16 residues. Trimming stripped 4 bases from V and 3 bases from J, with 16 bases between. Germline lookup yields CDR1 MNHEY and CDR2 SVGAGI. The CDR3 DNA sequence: TGTGCCAGCAGTTCGGGGGGGGGATTTGGTGGAAACACCATATATTTT. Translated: CASSSGGGFGGNTIYF.

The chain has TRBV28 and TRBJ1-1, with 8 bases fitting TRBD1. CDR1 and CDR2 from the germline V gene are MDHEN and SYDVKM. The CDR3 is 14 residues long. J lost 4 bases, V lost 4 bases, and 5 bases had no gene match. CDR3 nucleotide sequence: TGTGCCAGCAGTTCGGGACAGGTGCTCACTGAAGCTTTCTTT. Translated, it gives CASSSGQVLTEAFF.

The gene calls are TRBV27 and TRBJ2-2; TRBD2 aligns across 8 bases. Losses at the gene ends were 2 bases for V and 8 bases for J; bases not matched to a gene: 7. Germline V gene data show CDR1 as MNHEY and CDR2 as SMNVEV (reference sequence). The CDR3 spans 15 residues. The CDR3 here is CASSLAGGESGELFF. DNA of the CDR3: TGTGCCAGCAGTTTAGCGGGGGGAGAGTCGGGGGAGCTGTTTTTT.

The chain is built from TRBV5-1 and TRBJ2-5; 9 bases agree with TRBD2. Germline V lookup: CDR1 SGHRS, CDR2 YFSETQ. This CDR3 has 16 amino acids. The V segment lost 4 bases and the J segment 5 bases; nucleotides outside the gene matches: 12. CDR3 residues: CASSRIGSGGGETQYF. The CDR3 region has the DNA TGCGCCAGCAGCCGAATAGGTAGCGGGGGAGGGGAGACCCAGTACTTC.

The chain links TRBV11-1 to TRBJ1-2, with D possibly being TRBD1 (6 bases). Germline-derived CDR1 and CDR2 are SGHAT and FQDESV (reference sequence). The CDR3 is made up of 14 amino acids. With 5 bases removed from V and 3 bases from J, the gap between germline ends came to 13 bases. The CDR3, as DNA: TGTGCCAGCAGCCGGACAGTTTCTGACTATGGCTACACCTTC. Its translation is CASSRTVSDYGYTF.

CDR3 residues: CASSLALDGISGRGISEQFF. CDR3 DNA sequence: TGCGCCAGCAGCTTGGCGTTGGACGGTATTTCGGGACGGGGGATTTCAGAGCAGTTCTTC. The V and J genes are TRBV5-1 and TRBJ2-1; D possibly corresponds to TRBD2 (6 bases). Per the germline V gene, CDR1 is SGHRS and CDR2 is YFSETQ. The CDR3 length is 20 residues. The V end lost 0 bases, the J end lost 10 bases, and 32 bases lay between the germline ends. Full variable domain (outside the CDR3, taken from reference TRBV5-1 and TRBJ2-1): KAGVTQTPRYLIKTRGQQVTLSCSPISGHRSVSWYQQTPGQGLQFLFEYFSETQRNKGNFPGRFSGRQFSNSRSEMNVSTLELGDSALYLCASSLALDGISGRGISEQFFGPGTRLTVL.

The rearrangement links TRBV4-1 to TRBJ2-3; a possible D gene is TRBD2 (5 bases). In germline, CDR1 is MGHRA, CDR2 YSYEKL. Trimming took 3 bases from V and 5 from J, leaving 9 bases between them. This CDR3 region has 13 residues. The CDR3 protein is CASSQTTGDTQYF. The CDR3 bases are TGCGCCAGCAGCCAGACTACGGGAGATACGCAGTATTTT.

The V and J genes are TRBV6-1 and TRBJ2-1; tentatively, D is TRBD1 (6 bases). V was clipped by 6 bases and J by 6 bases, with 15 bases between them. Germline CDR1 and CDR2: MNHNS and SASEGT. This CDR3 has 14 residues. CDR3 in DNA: TGTGCCAGCAGACAGGGATCGACAATCAATGAGCAGTTCTTC. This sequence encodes CASRQGSTINEQFF.

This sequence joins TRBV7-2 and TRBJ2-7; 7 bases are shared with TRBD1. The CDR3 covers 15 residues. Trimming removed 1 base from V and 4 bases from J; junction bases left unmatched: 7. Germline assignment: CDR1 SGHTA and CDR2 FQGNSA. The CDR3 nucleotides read TGTGCCAGCAGCTTAGGTGCAGGGGGTACGTACGAGCAGTACTTC. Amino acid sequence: CASSLGAGGTYEQYF. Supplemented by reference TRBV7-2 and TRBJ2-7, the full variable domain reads GAGVSQSPSNKVTEKGKDVELRCDPISGHTALYWYRQSLGQGLEFLIYFQGNSAPDKSGLPSDRFSAERTGGSVSTLTIQRTQQEDSAVYLCASSLGAGGTYEQYFGPGTRLTVT.

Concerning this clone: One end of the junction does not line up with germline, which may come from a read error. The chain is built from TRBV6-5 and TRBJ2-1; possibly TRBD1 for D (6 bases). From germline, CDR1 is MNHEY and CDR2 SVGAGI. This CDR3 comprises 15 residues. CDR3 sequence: CASSTGQSSDNEQFF. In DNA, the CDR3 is TGTGCCAGCAGTACGGGACAAAGCTCCGACAATGAGCAGTTCTTC.

The CDR3 loop is CASSESVVGAFF. CDR3 nucleotides: TGCGCCAGCAGTGAGTCGGTCGTCGGAGCTTTCTTT. The chain employs TRBV10-1 and TRBJ1-1; unclear D gene. Trimming removed 0 bases at V and 10 bases at J, with 9 bases between. Germline CDR1 WNHNN, CDR2 SYGVQD (reference sequence). The CDR3 covers 12 residues.

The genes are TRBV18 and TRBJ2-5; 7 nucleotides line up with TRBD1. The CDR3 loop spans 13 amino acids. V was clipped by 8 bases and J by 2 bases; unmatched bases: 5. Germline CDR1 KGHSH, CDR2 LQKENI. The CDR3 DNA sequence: TGTGCCAGCACCCGGACAGGACAAGAGACCCAGTACTTC. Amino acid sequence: CASTRTGQETQYF. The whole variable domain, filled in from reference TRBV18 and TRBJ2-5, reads NAGVMQNPRHLVRRRGQEARLRCSPMKGHSHVYWYRQLPEEGLKFMVYLQKENIIDESGMPKERFSAEFPKEGPSILRIQQVVRGDSAAYFCASTRTGQETQYFGPGTRLLVL.

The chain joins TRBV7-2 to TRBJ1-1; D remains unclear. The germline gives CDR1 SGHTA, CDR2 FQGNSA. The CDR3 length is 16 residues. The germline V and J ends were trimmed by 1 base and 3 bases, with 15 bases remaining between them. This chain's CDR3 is CASSLDLANLYTEAFF. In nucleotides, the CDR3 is TGTGCCAGCAGCTTAGATTTGGCCAATCTTTACACTGAAGCTTTCTTT.

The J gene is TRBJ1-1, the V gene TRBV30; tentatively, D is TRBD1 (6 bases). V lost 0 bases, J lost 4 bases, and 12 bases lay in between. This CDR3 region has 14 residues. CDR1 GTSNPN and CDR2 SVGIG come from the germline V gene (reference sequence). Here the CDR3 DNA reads TGTGCCTGGAGTGTAGGGCTGGGGGCCACTGAAGCTTTCTTT. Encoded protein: CAWSVGLGATEAFF. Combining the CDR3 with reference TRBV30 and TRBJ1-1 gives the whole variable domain SQTIHQWPATLVQPVGSPLSLECTVEGTSNPNLYWYRQAAGRGLQLLFYSVGIGQISSEVPQNLSASRPQDRQFILSSKKLLLSDSGFYLCAWSVGLGATEAFFGQGTRLTVV.

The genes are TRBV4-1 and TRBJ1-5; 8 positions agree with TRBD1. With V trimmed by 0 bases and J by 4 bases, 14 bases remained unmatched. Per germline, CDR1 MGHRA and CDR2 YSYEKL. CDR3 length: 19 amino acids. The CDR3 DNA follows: TGCGCCAGCAGCCAAGATGGGAACTCAGGGGGCGCGAGGAATCAGCCCCAGCATTTT. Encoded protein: CASSQDGNSGGARNQPQHF.

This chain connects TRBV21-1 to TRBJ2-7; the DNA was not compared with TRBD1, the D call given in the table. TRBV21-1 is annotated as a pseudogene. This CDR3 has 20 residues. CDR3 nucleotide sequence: TGTGCCAGCGGCCCGAGGGCGCTCAGAGGCAGGGGCAGCTCATGGTACGAGCAGTACTTC. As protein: CASGPRALRGRGSSWYEQYF.

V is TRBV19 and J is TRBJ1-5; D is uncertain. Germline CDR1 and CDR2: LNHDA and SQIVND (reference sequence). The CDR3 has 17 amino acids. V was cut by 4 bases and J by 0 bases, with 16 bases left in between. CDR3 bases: TGTGCCAGTAGTAGGACTACCTATATCGATAGCAATCAGCCCCAGCATTTT. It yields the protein CASSRTTYIDSNQPQHF.

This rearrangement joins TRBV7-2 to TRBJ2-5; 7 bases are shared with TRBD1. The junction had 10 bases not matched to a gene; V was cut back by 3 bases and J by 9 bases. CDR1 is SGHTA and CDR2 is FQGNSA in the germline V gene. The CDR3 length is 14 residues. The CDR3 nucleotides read TGTGCCAGCAGCTTGGGACAGTCAACGGGATCCCAGTACTTC. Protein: CASSLGQSTGSQYF.

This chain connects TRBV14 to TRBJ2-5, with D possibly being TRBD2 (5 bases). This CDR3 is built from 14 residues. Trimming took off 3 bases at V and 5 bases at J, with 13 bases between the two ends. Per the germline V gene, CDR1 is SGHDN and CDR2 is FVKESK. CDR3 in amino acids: CASSHSTTRETQYF. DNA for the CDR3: TGTGCCAGCAGCCACTCGACTACCAGGGAGACCCAGTACTTC.

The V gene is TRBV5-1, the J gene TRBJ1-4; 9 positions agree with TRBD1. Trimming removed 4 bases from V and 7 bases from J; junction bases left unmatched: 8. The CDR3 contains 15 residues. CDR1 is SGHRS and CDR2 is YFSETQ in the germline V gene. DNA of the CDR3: TGCGCCAGCAGCCCTCAGGGGACAGGGAGTGAAAAACTGTTTTTT. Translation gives CASSPQGTGSEKLFF.

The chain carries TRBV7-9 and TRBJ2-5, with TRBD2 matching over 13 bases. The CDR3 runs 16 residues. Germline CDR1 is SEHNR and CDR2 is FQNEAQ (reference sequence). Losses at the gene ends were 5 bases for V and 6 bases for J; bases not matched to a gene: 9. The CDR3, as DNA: TGTGCCAGCAGCACTCCCGGGACTAGCGGGGCGAAGACCCAGTACTTC. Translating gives CASSTPGTSGAKTQYF.

The CDR3 DNA is TGTGCCAGCAGTACGGACAGGGAGTACTTC. Its translation is CASSTDREYF. The chain carries TRBV6-1 and TRBJ2-7; 8 nucleotides line up with TRBD1. This CDR3 has 10 amino acids. CDR1 is MNHNS, CDR2 SASEGT, per germline. Trimming removed 5 bases from V and 11 bases from J; junction bases left unmatched: 2.

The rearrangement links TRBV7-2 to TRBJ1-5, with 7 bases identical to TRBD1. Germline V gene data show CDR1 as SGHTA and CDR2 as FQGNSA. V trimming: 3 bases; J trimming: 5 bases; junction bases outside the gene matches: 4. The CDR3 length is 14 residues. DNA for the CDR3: TGTGCCAGCAGCTTTCGAGACAGGGATCAGCCCCAGCATTTT. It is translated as CASSFRDRDQPQHF.

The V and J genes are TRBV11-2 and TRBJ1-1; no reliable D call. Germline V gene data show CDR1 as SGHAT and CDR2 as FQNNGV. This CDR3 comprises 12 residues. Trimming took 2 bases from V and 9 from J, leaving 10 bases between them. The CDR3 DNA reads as TGTGCCAGCAGCTTAATGGCGGCCCAAGCTTTCTTT. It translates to CASSLMAAQAFF.